This T cell receptor beta chain derives from a study of lymphopenia after photon versus proton radiotherapy. Trimming took off 6 bases at V and 6 bases at J, with 12 bases between the two ends. The CDR3 is made up of 12 amino acids. Germline values: CDR1 MNHEY, CDR2 SVGAGI. The method was immunoSEQ multiplex PCR; TCRdb's version includes in-frame clones alone and lacks a portion of them. The data contain 67,000 or so clones, about 89% of them singletons. The chain carries TRBV6-5 and TRBJ2-7; no clear D gene. This sequence was found in an elderly man with esophageal cancer. The sample here was peripheral blood, taken from a patient treated with proton-based radiotherapy. In DNA, the CDR3 is TGTGCCAGCAGGCGTATGTGGGGCGAGCAGTACTTC. Its translation: CASRRMWGEQYF.